Following are 5 T cell receptor beta chains from one sample sequenced in a study of blood T cell repertoires in COVID-19. Here immunoSEQ multiplex PCR was the method, and the copy in TCRdb shows in-frame clones only, minus some. The sample holds 150,000 to 200,000 clones, 70% to 90% seen once. The sequencing input was peripheral blood. The receptors were gathered from a man in his late teens or twenties who had recovered from COVID-19.

This clone was counted a single time. This chain uses TRBV11-1 with TRBJ2-1, with a possible D match to TRBD2 (6 bases). Germline assignment: CDR1 SGHAT and CDR2 FQDESV (reference sequence). This CDR3 spans 16 amino acids. V shed 2 bases and J shed 9 bases, with 20 bases lying between them. The CDR3 bases are TGTGCCAGCAGCTTACATCCGTTGGAGGGCCCTGGTGAGCAGTTCTTC. Amino acids: CASSLHPLEGPGEQFF.

This sequence joins TRBV30 and TRBJ1-1, with unresolved D. The CDR3 is 12 residues long. V gave up 4 bases and J gave up 8 bases, with 14 bases separating them. CDR1 GTSNPN and CDR2 SVGIG come from the germline V gene (reference sequence). The CDR3 protein is CAWMMGPKEAFF. Here the CDR3 DNA reads TGTGCCTGGATGATGGGCCCCAAGGAAGCTTTCTTT.

V is TRBV28 and J is TRBJ2-7, with D uncertain. The V end was cut by 4 bases, the J end by 6 bases, with 19 bases between. The CDR3 is made up of 15 amino acids. CDR1 and CDR2 from the germline V gene are MDHEN and SYDVKM. CDR3 bases: TGTGCCAGCAGTTATTCCGGAAGACCGACTGGCGAGCAGTACTTC. Encoded protein: CASSYSGRPTGEQYF.

The CDR3 reads CASSVEGTPYNEQFF. The CDR3 DNA sequence: TGTGCCAGCAGCGTAGAGGGGACTCCTTACAATGAGCAGTTCTTC. The chain uses TRBV9 and TRBJ2-1; TRBD2 might be the D (6 bases). With 0 bases removed from V and 4 bases from J, the gap between germline ends came to 11 bases. The CDR3 has 15 amino acids. Germline CDR1 reads SGDLS; CDR2 reads YYNGEE.

This chain links TRBV10-3 with TRBJ2-3, with 8 bases aligning to TRBD2. The CDR3 covers 14 residues. After removal of 5 bases from V and 5 bases from J, the junction contained 6 bases not matched to a gene. Germline loops: CDR1 ENHRY, CDR2 SYGVKD. CDR3 in amino acids: CAISPAGGVDTQYF. The CDR3 nucleotides are TGTGCCATCAGTCCTGCGGGAGGAGTAGATACGCAGTATTTT.